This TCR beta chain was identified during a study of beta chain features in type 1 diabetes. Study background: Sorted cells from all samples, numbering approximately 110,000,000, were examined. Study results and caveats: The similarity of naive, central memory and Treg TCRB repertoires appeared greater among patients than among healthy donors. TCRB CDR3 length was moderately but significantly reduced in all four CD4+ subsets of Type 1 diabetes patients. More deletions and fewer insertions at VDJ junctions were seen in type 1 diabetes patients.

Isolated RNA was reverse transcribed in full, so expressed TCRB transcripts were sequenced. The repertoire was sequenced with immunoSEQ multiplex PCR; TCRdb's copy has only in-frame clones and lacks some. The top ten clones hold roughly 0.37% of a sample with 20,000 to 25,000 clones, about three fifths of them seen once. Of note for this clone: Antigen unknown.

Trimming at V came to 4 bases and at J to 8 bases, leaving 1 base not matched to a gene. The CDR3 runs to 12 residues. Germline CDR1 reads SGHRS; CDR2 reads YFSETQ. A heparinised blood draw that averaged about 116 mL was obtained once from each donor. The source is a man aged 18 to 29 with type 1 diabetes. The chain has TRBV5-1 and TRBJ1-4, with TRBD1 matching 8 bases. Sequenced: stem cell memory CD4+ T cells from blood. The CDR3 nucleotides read TGCGCCAGCAGCCGGACAGGGGAAAAACTGTTTTTT. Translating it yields CASSRTGEKLFF.